These 10 T cell receptor beta chains originate from one sample sequenced in a study of T cells in Graves' hyperthyroidism and ophthalmopathy. Researchers took RNA transcripts and amplified the TCR beta CDR3 regions from them. In the first-round RT-PCR of the TCR CDR3, the HTBI primer set was used. In TCRdb, the multiplex PCR reads were re-called with MiXCR into one record per CDR3 protein. The top ten hold 7% to 7.5% of the sample, which has about 640,000 distinct CDR3 sequences, about 45% seen once. Specimen: peripheral blood or thyroid tissue (not recorded which). The receptors were sampled from an adult man with Graves' disease, either hyperthyroidism or ophthalmopathy (not recorded which).

V gene TRBV20-1 combines with J gene TRBJ1-5; TRBD1 is a possible D gene (5 bases). V dropped 0 bases and J dropped 6 bases, with 15 bases sitting between them. CDR1 and CDR2 (germline): DFQATT, SNEGSKA (reference sequence). The CDR3 consists of 15 residues. Here the CDR3 reads CSARDPRTGTQPQHF. For the CDR3, the DNA is TGCAGTGCTAGAGATCCGAGAACCGGGACTCAGCCCCAGCATTTT.

This clonotype was seen only a few times. This CDR3 is CSASGLEGNSNQPQHF. In DNA, the CDR3 is TGCAGTGCTAGCGGACTCGAGGGGAATAGCAATCAGCCCCAGCATTTT. The chain joins TRBV20-1 to TRBJ1-5; a possible D gene is TRBD1 (5 bases). V was clipped by 3 bases and J by 0 bases, with 15 bases between them. Germline CDR1 is DFQATT and CDR2 is SNEGSKA (reference sequence). The CDR3 extends over 16 amino acids.

This clonotype came up once. The rearrangement links TRBV5-1 to TRBJ1-1; 7 bases agree with TRBD1. The length of the CDR3 is 15 residues. V lost 4 bases, J lost 4 bases, and 10 bases stayed unmatched. Germline CDR1 reads SGHRS; CDR2 reads YFSETQ. CDR3 nucleotides: TGCGCCAGCAGCCTGGGTCAGGGGGTAAGCACTGAAGCTTTCTTT. The encoded protein is CASSLGQGVSTEAFF. The variable domain in full, with the rest retrieved from reference TRBV5-1 and TRBJ1-1, is KAGVTQTPRYLIKTRGQQVTLSCSPISGHRSVSWYQQTPGQGLQFLFEYFSETQRNKGNFPGRFSGRQFSNSRSEMNVSTLELGDSALYLCASSLGQGVSTEAFFGQGTRLTVV.

The rearrangement uses TRBV24-1 and TRBJ1-5, with D possibly being TRBD1 (5 bases). V lost 4 bases and J lost 9, with 15 bases in between. Looked up from germline, CDR1 is KGHDR and CDR2 is SFDVKD. This CDR3 is 14 amino acids long. The CDR3 DNA sequence: TGTGCCACCAGTGAAGCAGGGTTGGGCTCGCCCCAGCATTTT. Translated, it gives CATSEAGLGSPQHF.

This clonotype was found a few times. A read error may account for a junction end that differs from germline. In DNA, the CDR3 is TGCGCCAGCAGCCAGGGCGGGAGTACCGCCTACGAGCAGTACTTC. Translation: CASSQGGSTAYEQYF. The chain couples TRBV7-2 to TRBJ2-7, with 7 bases fitting TRBD2. This CDR3 spans 15 amino acids. Per germline, CDR1 SGHTA and CDR2 FQGNSA.

This clonotype was observed many times. The genes are TRBV19 and TRBJ1-2, with TRBD1 as a possible D gene (5 bases). CDR1 is LNHDA and CDR2 is SQIVND in the germline V gene (reference sequence). The V end lost 7 bases, the J end lost 0 bases, and 12 bases lay between the germline ends. This CDR3 comprises 14 residues. The CDR3 loop reads CASMDDRSNYGYTF. The CDR3 DNA reads as TGTGCCAGTATGGACGACAGATCTAACTATGGCTACACCTTC.

As concerns this clonotype: Possible read error: a much larger clone is one base away. The chain couples TRBV5-1 to TRBJ1-1, with D unclear. The germline V gene encodes CDR1 SGHRS and CDR2 YFSETQ. This CDR3 has 13 residues. V was shortened by 2 bases and J by 7 bases, with 12 bases between the two germline ends. The CDR3 nucleotides read TGCGCCAGCAGCTTCCGGACGGCGGGTGAAGCTTTCTTT. Encoded protein: CASSFRTAGEAFF.

This CDR3 reads CASSERLARRVGELFF. CDR3 sequence (DNA): TGTGCCAGCAGTGAACGACTAGCCCGCAGGGTCGGGGAGCTGTTTTTT. The chain uses TRBV2 and TRBJ2-2; 7 bases line up with TRBD2. The germline V gene has CDR1 SNHLY and CDR2 FYNNEI. Losses at the gene ends were 2 bases for V and 7 bases for J; bases not matched to a gene: 10. The CDR3 contains 16 residues.

The V and J genes are TRBV4-1 and TRBJ1-5; unclear D gene. Germline lookup yields CDR1 MGHRA and CDR2 YSYEKL. The germline V and J ends were trimmed by 3 bases and 7 bases, with 10 bases remaining between them. The CDR3 has 13 residues. CDR3 coding DNA: TGCGCCAGCAGCCAGCTAGGGTCGCAGCCCCAGCATTTT. Its translation: CASSQLGSQPQHF.

This clonotype has a handful of counts. CDR3 in amino acids: CASSYPREANVLTF. DNA of the CDR3: TGTGCCAGCAGTTACCCCCGTGAGGCCAACGTCCTGACTTTC. The V call is TRBV2, the J call TRBJ2-6, with D uncertain. Germline values: CDR1 SNHLY, CDR2 FYNNEI. The CDR3 totals 14 residues. Trimming took 5 bases from V and 6 from J, leaving 11 bases between them.